The clone carrying this TCR beta chain was found many times. Antigen: not known. An end of the junction does not agree with germline; a read error may underlie this. A J-beta primer mix and a sample-barcoded 5' primer were used in a second PCR of roughly 6 to 12 cycles. Each TCR beta cDNA got a 12-nucleotide random molecular identifier. TCRdb passed the 5' RACE reads through MiXCR, listing each CDR3 protein once. The sample has roughly 1.7 million distinct CDR3 sequences, roughly 30% seen once; the top ten hold 11%. Germline assignment: CDR1 SGHVS and CDR2 FQNEAQ. The CDR3 runs to 14 residues. A minimum of 6 micrograms of total RNA was extracted per sample. This sample stems from a study of blood T cells in healthy people across ages. The study's findings and limits: Roughly linearly, TCR beta diversity per million T cells fell as age increased. Unknown donor CMV status possibly confounded expanded clonotype changes.

The genes are TRBV7-8 and TRBJ2-3; D call uncertain. The sequence came from a young woman in good health. Sequenced input: blood. Here the CDR3 reads CASSSAVGPDTQYF. CDR3 nucleotides: TGCGCCAGCAGCTCGGCCGTTGGCCCGGATACGCAGTATTTT.